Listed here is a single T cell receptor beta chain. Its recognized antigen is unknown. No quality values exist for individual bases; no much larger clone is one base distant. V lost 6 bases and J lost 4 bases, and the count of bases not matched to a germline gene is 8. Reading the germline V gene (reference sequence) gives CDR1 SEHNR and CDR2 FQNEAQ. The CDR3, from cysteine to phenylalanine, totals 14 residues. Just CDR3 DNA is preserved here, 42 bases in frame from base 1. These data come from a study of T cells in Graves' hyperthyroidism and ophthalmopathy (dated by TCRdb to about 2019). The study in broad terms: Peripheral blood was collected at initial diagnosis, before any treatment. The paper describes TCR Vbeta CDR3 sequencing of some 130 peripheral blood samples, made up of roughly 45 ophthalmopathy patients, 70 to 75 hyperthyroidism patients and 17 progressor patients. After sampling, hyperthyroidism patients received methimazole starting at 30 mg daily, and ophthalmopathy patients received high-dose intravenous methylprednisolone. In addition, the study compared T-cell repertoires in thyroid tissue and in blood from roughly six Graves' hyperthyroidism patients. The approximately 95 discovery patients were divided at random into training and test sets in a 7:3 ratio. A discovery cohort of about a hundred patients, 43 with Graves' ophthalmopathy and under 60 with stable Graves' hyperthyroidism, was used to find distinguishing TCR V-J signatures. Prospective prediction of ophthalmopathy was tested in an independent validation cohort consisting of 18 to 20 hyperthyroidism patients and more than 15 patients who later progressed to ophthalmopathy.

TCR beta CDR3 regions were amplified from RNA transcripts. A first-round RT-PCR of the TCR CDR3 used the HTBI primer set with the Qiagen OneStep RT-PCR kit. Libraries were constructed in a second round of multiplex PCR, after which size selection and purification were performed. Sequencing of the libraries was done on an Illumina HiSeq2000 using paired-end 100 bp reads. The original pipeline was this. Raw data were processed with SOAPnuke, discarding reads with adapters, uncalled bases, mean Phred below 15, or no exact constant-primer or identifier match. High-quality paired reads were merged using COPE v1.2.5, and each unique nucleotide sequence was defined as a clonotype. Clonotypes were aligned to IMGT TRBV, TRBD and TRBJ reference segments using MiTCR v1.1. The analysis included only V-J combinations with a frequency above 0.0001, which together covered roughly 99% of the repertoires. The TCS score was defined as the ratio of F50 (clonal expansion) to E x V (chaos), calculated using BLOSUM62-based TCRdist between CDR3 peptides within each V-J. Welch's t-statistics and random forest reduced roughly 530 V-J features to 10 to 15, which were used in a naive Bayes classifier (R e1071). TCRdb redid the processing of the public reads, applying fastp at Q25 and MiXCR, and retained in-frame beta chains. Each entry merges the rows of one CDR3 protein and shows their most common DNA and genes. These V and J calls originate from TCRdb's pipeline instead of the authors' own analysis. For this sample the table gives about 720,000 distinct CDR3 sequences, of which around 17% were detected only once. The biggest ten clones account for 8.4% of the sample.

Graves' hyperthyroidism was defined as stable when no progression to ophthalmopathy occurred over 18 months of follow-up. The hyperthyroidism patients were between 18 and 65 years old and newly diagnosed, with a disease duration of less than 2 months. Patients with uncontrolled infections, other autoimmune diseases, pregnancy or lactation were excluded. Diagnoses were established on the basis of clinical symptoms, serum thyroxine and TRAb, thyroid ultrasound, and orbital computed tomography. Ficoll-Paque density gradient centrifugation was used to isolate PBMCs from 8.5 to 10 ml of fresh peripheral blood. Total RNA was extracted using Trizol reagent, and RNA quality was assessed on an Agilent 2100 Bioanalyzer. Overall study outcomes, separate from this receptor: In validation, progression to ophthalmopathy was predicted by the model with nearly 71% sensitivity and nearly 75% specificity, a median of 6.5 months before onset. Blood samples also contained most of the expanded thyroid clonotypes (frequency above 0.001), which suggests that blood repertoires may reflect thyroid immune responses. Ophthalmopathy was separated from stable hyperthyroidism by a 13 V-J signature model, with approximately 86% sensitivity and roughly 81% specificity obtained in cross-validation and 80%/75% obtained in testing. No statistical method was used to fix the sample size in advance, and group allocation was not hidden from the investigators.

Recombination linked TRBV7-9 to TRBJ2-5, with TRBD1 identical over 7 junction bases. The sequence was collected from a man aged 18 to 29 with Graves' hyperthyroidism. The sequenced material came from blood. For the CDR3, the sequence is CASSPDRVPETQYF. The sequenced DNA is TGTGCCAGCAGTCCAGACAGGGTCCCAGAGACCCAGTACTTC.